The T cell receptor (beta chain) under discussion was sequenced for a study of high-grade serous ovarian cancer treatment subgroups. This clone is judged medium-sized (0.01 to 0.1%). Sequenced by immunoSEQ multiplex PCR; TCRdb stores in-frame clones only, minus some. The sample includes some 40,000 clones, about four fifths of them seen just once. Tumor samples were obtained before definitive surgery or chemotherapy. From germline, CDR1 is SGHNT and CDR2 YYREEE (reference sequence). V shed 0 bases, J shed 2 bases, and the junction held 14 bases outside the gene matches. The CDR3 has 20 amino acids. Sequenced material: tumor tissue. This chain joins TRBV5-4 and TRBJ2-3, with 11 bases identical to TRBD2. This sequence originates from a human donor with high-grade serous ovarian cancer. Here the CDR3 DNA reads TGTGCCAGCAGCTTGGGAGTGCTAAGACTAGCGGGAAACTTCACAGATACGCAGTATTTT. Its protein product is CASSLGVLRLAGNFTDTQYF.